This T cell receptor (beta chain) comes out of a study of human T cells and chemical hapten exposure. Study background: A roughly 2 cm by roughly 2 cm inner upper arm patch received 2% DPC for sensitization. In the approximately 24-week study, patients were dosed weekly with diphenylcyclopropenone on the scalp throughout. Study results and caveats: Having alopecia, donors may respond immunologically unlike healthy people.

Time point noted: patch test 1, 2 weeks after DPC sensitization. Sample treatment: therapeutic diphenylcyclopropenone sensitization with weekly scalp DPC. Unmatched junction bases numbered 11, after V lost 3 bases and J lost 4 bases. The CDR3 sequence is 17 residues long. CDR1 LNHDA and CDR2 SQIVND come from the germline V gene (reference sequence). As concerns this clonotype: The antigen is not known.

Each CDR3 protein is one row after TCRdb ran MiXCR on the RACE reads. The sample consists of under 200,000 distinct CDR3 sequences, about 14% of them appearing once. The source is a woman under 40 with alopecia areata. Some clones in this sample may be carry-over from other donors' samples. This rearrangement joins TRBV19 to TRBJ2-5; 10 bases are shared with TRBD2. The source was whole blood, collected in connection with sensitization to the hapten diphenylcyclopropenone (DPC). The CDR3 spells CASSMALAGMFGETQYF. The CDR3 DNA reads TGTGCCAGTAGTATGGCACTAGCGGGGATGTTTGGAGAGACCCAGTACTTC.